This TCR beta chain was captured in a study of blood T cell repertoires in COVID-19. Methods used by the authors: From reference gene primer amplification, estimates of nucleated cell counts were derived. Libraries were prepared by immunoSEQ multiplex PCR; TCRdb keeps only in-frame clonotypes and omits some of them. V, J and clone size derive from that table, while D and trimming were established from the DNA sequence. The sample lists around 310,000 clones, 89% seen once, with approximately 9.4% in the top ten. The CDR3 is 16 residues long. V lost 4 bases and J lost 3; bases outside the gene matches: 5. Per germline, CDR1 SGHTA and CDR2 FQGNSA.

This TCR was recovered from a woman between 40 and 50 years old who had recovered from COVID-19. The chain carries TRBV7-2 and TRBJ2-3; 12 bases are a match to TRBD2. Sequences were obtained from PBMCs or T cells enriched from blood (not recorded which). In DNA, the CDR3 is TGTGCCAGCAGCTCTAGCGGGGGGGTGGGAACAGATACGCAGTATTTT. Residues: CASSSSGGVGTDTQYF.